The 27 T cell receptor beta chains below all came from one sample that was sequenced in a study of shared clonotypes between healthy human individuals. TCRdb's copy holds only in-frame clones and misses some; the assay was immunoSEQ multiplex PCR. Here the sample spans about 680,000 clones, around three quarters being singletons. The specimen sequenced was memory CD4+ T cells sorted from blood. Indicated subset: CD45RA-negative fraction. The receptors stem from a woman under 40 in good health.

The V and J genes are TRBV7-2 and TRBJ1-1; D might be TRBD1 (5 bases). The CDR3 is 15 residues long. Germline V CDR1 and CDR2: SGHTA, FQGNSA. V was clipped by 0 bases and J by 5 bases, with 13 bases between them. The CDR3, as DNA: TGTGCCAGCAGCTTAGCTAGGGGAGCAACAACTGAAGCTTTCTTT. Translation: CASSLARGATTEAFF. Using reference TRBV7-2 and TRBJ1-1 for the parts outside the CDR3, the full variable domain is GAGVSQSPSNKVTEKGKDVELRCDPISGHTALYWYRQSLGQGLEFLIYFQGNSAPDKSGLPSDRFSAERTGGSVSTLTIQRTQQEDSAVYLCASSLARGATTEAFFGQGTRLTVV.

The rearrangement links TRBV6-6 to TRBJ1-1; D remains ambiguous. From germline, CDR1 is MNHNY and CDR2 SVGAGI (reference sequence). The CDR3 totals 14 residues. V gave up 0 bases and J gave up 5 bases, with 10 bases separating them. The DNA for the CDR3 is TGTGCCAGCAGTTACTCCACCGGCGGGACTGAAGCTTTCTTT. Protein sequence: CASSYSTGGTEAFF.

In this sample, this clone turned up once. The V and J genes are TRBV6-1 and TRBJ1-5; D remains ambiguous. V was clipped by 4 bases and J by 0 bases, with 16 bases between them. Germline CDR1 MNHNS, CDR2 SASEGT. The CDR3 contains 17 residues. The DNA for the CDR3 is TGTGCCAGCAGTGGGACTTTCTCGATCTATAGCAATCAGCCCCAGCATTTT. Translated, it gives CASSGTFSIYSNQPQHF.

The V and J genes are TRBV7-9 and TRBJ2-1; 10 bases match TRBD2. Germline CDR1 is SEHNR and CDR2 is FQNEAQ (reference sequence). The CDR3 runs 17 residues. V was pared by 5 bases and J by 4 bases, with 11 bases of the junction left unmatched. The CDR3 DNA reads TGTGCCAGCAGCCGGACAGGTGGTAGCGGGAGGTACAATGAGCAGTTCTTC. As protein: CASSRTGGSGRYNEQFF.

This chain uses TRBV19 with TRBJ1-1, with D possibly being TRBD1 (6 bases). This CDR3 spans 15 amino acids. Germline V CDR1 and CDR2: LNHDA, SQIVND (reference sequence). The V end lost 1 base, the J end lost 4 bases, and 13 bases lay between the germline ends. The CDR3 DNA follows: TGTGCCAGTAGTATAGGCAACAGGGATGGCACTGAAGCTTTCTTT. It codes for CASSIGNRDGTEAFF.

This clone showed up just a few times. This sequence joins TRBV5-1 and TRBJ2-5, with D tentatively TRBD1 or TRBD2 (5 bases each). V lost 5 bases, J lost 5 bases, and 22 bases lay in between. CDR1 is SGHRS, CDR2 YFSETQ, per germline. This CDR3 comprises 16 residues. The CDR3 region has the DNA TGCGCCAGCAGTCATCCCGCGGGTCAGGGCCGGGAGACCCAGTACTTC. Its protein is CASSHPAGQGRETQYF.

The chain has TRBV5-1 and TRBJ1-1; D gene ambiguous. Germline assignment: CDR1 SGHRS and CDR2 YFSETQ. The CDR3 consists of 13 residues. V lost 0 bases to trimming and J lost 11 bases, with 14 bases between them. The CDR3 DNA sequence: TGCGCCAGCAGCTTGGCGGCCGGGGAGGTGGCTTTCTTT. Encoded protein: CASSLAAGEVAFF.

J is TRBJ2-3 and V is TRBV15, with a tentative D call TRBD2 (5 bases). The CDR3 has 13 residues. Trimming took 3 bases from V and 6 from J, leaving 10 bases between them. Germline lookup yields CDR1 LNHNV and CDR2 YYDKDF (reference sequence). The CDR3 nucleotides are TGTGCCACCAGCAGCGGGGTTTGGGATACGCAGTATTTT. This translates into CATSSGVWDTQYF.

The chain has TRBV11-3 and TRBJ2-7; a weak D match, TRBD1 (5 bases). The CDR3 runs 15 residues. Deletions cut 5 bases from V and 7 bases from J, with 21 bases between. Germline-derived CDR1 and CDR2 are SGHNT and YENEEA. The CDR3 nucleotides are TGTGCCAGCAGCCCGGGTTTTGCCAGTCCAGGGGAGCAGTACTTC. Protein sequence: CASSPGFASPGEQYF.

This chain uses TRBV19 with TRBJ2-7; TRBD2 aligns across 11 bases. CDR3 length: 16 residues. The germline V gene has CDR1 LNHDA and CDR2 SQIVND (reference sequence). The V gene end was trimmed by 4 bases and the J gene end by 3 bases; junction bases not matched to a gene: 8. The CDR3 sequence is CASSTLSGRGFYEQYF. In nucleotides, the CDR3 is TGTGCCAGTAGTACCCTTAGCGGGAGGGGATTCTACGAGCAGTACTTC.

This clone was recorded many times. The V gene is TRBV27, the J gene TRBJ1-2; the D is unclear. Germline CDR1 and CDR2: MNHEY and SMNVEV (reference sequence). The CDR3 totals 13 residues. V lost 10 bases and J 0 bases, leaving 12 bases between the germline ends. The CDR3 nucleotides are TGTGCCACCCTCGGTTACGCTAACTATGGCTACACCTTC. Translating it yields CATLGYANYGYTF.

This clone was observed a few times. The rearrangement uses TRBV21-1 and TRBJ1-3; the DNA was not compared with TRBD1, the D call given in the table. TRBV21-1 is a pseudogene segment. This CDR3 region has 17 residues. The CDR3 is CASSKALLGGFGNTIYF. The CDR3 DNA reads TGTGCCAGCAGCAAAGCGCTCCTAGGGGGCTTTGGAAACACCATATATTTT.

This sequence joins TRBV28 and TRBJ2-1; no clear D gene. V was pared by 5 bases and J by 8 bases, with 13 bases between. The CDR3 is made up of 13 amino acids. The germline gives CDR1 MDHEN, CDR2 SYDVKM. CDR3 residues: CASSEGRSHEQFF. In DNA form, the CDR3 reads TGTGCCAGCAGTGAAGGTAGGAGTCATGAGCAGTTCTTC.

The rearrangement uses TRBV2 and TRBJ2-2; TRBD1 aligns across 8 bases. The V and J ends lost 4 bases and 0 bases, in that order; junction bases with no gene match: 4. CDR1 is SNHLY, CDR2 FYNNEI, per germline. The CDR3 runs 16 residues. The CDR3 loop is CASSALGQANTGELFF. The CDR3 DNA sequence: TGTGCCAGCAGTGCCCTGGGACAGGCGAACACCGGGGAGCTGTTTTTT.

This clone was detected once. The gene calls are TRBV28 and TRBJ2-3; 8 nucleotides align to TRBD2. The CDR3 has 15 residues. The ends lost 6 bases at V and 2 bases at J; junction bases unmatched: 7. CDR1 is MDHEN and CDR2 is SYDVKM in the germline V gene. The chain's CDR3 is CASSLAGRPTDTQYF. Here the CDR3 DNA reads TGTGCCAGCAGCTTAGCGGGAAGGCCCACAGATACGCAGTATTTT.

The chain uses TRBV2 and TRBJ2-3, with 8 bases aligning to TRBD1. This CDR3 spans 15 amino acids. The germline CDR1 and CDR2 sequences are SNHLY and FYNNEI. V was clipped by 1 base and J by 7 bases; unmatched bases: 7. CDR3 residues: CASSEDTRGPNTQYF. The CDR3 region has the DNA TGTGCCAGCAGTGAAGATACCAGGGGGCCGAATACGCAGTATTTT.

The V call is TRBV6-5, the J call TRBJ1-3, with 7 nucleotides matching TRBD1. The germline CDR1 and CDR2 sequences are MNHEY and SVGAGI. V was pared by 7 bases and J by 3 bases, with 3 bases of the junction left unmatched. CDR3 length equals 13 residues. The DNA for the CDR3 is TGTGCCAGCAACCGACAGGGTGGAAACACCATATATTTT. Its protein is CASNRQGGNTIYF.

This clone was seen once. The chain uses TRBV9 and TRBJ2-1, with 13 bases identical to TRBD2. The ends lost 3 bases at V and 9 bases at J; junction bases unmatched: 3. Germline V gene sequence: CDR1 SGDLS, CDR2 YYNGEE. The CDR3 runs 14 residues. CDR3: CASSGRTSGSEQFF. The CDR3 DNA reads TGTGCCAGCAGCGGGAGGACTAGCGGGAGTGAGCAGTTCTTC.

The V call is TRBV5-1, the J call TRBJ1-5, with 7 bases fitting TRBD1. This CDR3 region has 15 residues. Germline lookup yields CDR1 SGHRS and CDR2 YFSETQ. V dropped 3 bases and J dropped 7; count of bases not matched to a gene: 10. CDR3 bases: TGCGCCAGCAGCTCAGGGGGGGCCCCTGGCCAGCCCCAGCATTTT. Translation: CASSSGGAPGQPQHF.

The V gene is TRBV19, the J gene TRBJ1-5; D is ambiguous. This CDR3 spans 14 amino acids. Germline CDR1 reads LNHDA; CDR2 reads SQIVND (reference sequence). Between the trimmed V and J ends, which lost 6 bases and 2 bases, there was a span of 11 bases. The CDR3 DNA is TGTGCCAGTAGGGTCCCAGTGGGCAATCAGCCCCAGCATTTT. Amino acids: CASRVPVGNQPQHF.

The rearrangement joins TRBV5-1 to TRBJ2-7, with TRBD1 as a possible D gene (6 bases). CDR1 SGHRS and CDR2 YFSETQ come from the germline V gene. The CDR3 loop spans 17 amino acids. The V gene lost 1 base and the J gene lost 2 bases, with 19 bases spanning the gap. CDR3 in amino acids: CASSLKMSRGVTYEQYF. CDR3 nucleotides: TGCGCCAGCAGCTTGAAAATGAGCAGGGGAGTGACCTACGAGCAGTACTTC.

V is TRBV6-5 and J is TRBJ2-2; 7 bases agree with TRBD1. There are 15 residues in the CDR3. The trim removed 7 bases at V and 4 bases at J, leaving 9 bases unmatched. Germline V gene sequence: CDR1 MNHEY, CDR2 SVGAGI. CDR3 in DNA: TGTGCCAGCACTCAACAGGGGCGGCGCACCGGGGAGCTGTTTTTT. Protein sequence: CASTQQGRRTGELFF.

The CDR3 DNA reads TGTGCCAGCAGAGCGAATGGCTACACCTTC. Translation: CASRANGYTF. The rearrangement joins TRBV28 to TRBJ1-2; D not certain. Trimming shortened V by 6 bases and J by 6 bases, and 5 bases separated the two germline ends. Germline CDR1 and CDR2: MDHEN and SYDVKM. The CDR3 is 10 amino acids.

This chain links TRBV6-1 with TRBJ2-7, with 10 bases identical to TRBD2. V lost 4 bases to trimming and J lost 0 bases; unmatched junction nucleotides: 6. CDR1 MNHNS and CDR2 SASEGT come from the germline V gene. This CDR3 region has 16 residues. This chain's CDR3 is CASSVQLAGASYEQYF. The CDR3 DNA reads TGTGCCAGCAGTGTGCAGCTAGCGGGAGCCTCCTACGAGCAGTACTTC.

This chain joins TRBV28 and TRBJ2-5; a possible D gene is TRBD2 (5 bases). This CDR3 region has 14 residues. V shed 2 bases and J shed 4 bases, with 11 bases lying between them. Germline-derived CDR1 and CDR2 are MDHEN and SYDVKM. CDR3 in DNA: TGTGCCAGCAGTTTACGGGATCCTGTAGAGACCCAGTACTTC. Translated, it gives CASSLRDPVETQYF.

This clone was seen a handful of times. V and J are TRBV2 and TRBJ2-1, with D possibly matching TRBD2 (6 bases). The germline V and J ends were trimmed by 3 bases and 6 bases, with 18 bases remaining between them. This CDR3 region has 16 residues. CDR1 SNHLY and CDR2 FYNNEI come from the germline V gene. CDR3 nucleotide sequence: TGTGCCAGCAGTGAGTTCGGGGGTTGGAATTCCAATGAGCAGTTCTTC. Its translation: CASSEFGGWNSNEQFF.

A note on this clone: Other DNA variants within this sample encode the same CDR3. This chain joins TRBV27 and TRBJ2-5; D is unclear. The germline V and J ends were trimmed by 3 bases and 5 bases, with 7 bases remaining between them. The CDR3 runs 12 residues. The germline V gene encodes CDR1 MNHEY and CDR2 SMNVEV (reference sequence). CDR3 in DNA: TGTGCCAGCAGTTTTCGAGGCGAGACCCAGTACTTC. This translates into CASSFRGETQYF.